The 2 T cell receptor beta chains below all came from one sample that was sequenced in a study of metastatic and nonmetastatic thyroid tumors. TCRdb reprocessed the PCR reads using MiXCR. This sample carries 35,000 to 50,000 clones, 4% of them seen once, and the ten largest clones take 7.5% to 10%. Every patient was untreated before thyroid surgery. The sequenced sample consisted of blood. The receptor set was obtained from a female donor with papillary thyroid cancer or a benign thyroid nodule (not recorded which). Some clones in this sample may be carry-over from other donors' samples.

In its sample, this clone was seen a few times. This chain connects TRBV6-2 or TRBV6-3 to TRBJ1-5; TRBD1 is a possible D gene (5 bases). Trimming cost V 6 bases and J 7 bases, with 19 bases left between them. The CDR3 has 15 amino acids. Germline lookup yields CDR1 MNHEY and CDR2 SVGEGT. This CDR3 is CASRPGTPLWQPQHF. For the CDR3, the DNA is TGTGCCAGCAGACCAGGGACTCCCCTTTGGCAGCCCCAGCATTTT.

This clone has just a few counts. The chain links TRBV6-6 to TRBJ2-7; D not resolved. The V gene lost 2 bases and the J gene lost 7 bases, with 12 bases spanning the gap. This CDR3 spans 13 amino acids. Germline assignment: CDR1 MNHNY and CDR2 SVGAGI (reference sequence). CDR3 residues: CASSYLARREQYF. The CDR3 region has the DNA TGTGCCAGCAGTTACCTGGCCCGCAGGGAGCAGTACTTC.